This is a list of T cell receptor beta chains from one sample in a study of OX40 agonist ivuxolimab in advanced cancers. The method was immunoSEQ multiplex PCR; TCRdb's version includes in-frame clones alone and lacks a portion of them. Here the sample spans roughly 71,000 clones, roughly 85% being singletons. The specimen comprised CD4+ or CD8+ T cells sorted from blood, sampled in a trial of the OX40 agonist ivuxolimab. Receptors originate from an adult with an advanced solid tumor such as melanoma, head and neck, liver or kidney cancer. The CDR3 runs from the conserved cysteine through the conserved F or W. Each record gives: CDR3 DNA, CDR3 protein, J gene, clone size, V gene, D gene. The D gene is left open where the match is weak. Not every row has a clone size; where given, it reads once, few, many or a size class.

TGTGCCAGCAGCTTACACCCTTCTGGGGCCAACGTCCTGACTTTC,CASSLHPSGANVLTF,TRBJ2-6,.,TRBV11-2,.
TGCGCCAGCAGCTTGGGAGGACAGCTCACTGAAGCTTTCTTT,CASSLGGQLTEAFF,TRBJ1-1,.,TRBV5-1,.
TGCGCCAGCAGCCCCGGACAGAGCTGGGGCTACACCTTC,CASSPGQSWGYTF,TRBJ1-2,.,TRBV5-1,.
TGTGCCAGCAGCTTTACGGGGGTAAACGAGCAGTACTTC,CASSFTGVNEQYF,TRBJ2-7,.,TRBV7-6,.
TGCGCCAGCAGCCAAGTTGTAGCGGGAGCTTATGAGCAGTTCTTC,CASSQVVAGAYEQFF,TRBJ2-1,few,TRBV4-3,TRBD2
TGTGCCAGCAGGGGCAGTTCTACAAGGCCTGGGGCCAACGTCCTGACTTTC,CASRGSSTRPGANVLTF,TRBJ2-6,.,TRBV2,.
TGTGCCAGCAGCCCACAGGGGGCGAGCCCCTACGAGCAGTACTTC,CASSPQGASPYEQYF,TRBJ2-7,.,TRBV5-5,TRBD1
TGCGCCAGCAGCCCCCGGAGGAACACTGAAGCTTTCTTT,CASSPRRNTEAFF,TRBJ1-1,.,TRBV5-1,.
TGTGCCAGCAGTTTCTTTTCGGTTCGACAGTTAAACATTCAGTACTTC,CASSFFSVRQLNIQYF,TRBJ2-4,.,TRBV28,.
TGTGCCAGCAGCTTAGCGGGACAGGGAAAGACCCAGTACTTC,CASSLAGQGKTQYF,TRBJ2-5,.,TRBV7-8,TRBD1
TGTGCCAGCAGCGTAGCAGGGGAGGGAGAGACCCAGTACTTC,CASSVAGEGETQYF,TRBJ2-5,.,TRBV9,.
TGCGCCAGCGCCACCCCCCTACTGGACACTGAAGCTTTCTTT,CASATPLLDTEAFF,TRBJ1-1,.,TRBV10-2,.
TGTGCCAGCACCCCTGGGGCAGGGGGCAATGAAAAACTGTTTTTT,CASTPGAGGNEKLFF,TRBJ1-4,.,TRBV7-9,TRBD1
TGTGCCAGCAGTGATCGACAGCTCAATCAGCCCCAGCATTTT,CASSDRQLNQPQHF,TRBJ1-5,.,TRBV6-1,.
TGTGCCAGCAAAGGACAGGAAAACACTGAAGCTTTCTTT,CASKGQENTEAFF,TRBJ1-1,.,TRBV2,TRBD1
TGTGCCAGCAGGTCAGGGGGAGCTAACTATGGCTACACCTTC,CASRSGGANYGYTF,TRBJ1-2,few,TRBV28,TRBD1
TGTGCCAGCAGCCCCGGACTAGCGGGGACACTAGCCAAAAACATTCAGTACTTC,CASSPGLAGTLAKNIQYF,TRBJ2-4,.,TRBV7-9,TRBD2
TGTGCCATCAGTGTAGACAGGGTGGGCGAGCAGTACTTC,CAISVDRVGEQYF,TRBJ2-7,.,TRBV10-3,TRBD1
TGTGCCAGCAGTGTGCTGTTGGGGGAGACCCAGTACTTC,CASSVLLGETQYF,TRBJ2-5,.,TRBV2,.
TGTGCCAGCAACCCCAGGGGTTCAGGGAGCCATTCACCCCTCCACTTT,CASNPRGSGSHSPLHF,TRBJ1-6,.,TRBV5-6,.
TGCGCCAGCATTCCTACGACAGGGAGTGTCGAGCAGTACTTC,CASIPTTGSVEQYF,TRBJ2-7,.,TRBV5-1,TRBD1
TGTGGCGGAACCGGGACTAGCGGCCAAGAGACCCAGTACTTC,CGGTGTSGQETQYF,TRBJ2-5,.,TRBV30,TRBD2
TGTGCCAGCAGCACGTACGCGGATACGCAGTATTTT,CASSTYADTQYF,TRBJ2-3,.,TRBV7-2,.
TGCGCCAGCAGATTGGGACAGGGCCACGAGCAGTACTTC,CASRLGQGHEQYF,TRBJ2-7,.,TRBV5-1,TRBD1
TGTGCCAGCAGCTCTCAGGGACTAGCGGGAGGTAGAACCTACGAGCAGTACTTC,CASSSQGLAGGRTYEQYF,TRBJ2-7,.,TRBV5-8,TRBD2
TGTGCCAGCAGTTCCCCTGAGGCGGGGGCCCCCTACGAGCAGTACTTC,CASSSPEAGAPYEQYF,TRBJ2-7,.,TRBV28,.
TGTGCCAGCAGCCCCGGGCGCTTTGGGGCCAACGTCCTGACTTTC,CASSPGRFGANVLTF,TRBJ2-6,.,TRBV6-1,.
TGTGCCAGCAGCCGAGGTCCGCGGGGGGGACCAGATACGCAGTATTTT,CASSRGPRGGPDTQYF,TRBJ2-3,.,TRBV7-9,TRBD2
TGTGCCAGCACCCCCGGGGTGAGTTGGTATGGCTACACCTTC,CASTPGVSWYGYTF,TRBJ1-2,.,TRBV7-2,.
TGTGCCAGTACGGGACAGCGCAACACTGAAGCTTTCTTT,CASTGQRNTEAFF,TRBJ1-1,few,TRBV19,TRBD1
TGTGCCAGCAGCCCAGACGGCATGAACACTGAAGCTTTCTTT,CASSPDGMNTEAFF,TRBJ1-1,.,TRBV11-3,.
TGTGCCAGCAGTTACTCGGGACAGCCACCGAACACTGAAGCTTTCTTT,CASSYSGQPPNTEAFF,TRBJ1-1,.,TRBV6-6,TRBD1
TGTGCCAGCAGTCAGGGGTCTAGCGGGAGGGCCGATGAGCAGTTCTTC,CASSQGSSGRADEQFF,TRBJ2-1,.,TRBV2,TRBD2
TGTGCCAGCAGCAATTACAGGACCCAAGGAGAAAAACTGTTTTTT,CASSNYRTQGEKLFF,TRBJ1-4,.,TRBV6-5,.
TGTGCCAGCTCCATGTCAGGGGGCGAAAACACCTTC,CASSMSGGENTF,TRBJ1-2,.,TRBV18,TRBD1
TGTGCCAGCAGTGACGGGACCGCTGGCTACACCTTC,CASSDGTAGYTF,TRBJ1-2,few,TRBV2,.
TGTGCCAGCAGCCCCCGAGGGAGGCAGGGGACTGAAAAACTGTTTTTT,CASSPRGRQGTEKLFF,TRBJ1-4,.,TRBV9,.
TGTGCCAGCAGTGAGGACACCTACTATGGCTACACCTTC,CASSEDTYYGYTF,TRBJ1-2,.,TRBV6-5,.
TGTGCCAGCAGCCATTGGACTAGCGGGGGAGAAGAGCAGTACTTC,CASSHWTSGGEEQYF,TRBJ2-7,.,TRBV5-4,TRBD2
TGCGCCAGCAGCCAGCTGATAGGGGCTCCGAATACGCAGTATTTT,CASSQLIGAPNTQYF,TRBJ2-3,.,TRBV4-1,.
TGTGCCACCCACGAGGGCGGGGCGGGCAAAAACATTCAGTACTTC,CATHEGGAGKNIQYF,TRBJ2-4,.,TRBV28,.
TGTGCCAGCAGGACAAACTCTGGAAACACCATATATTTT,CASRTNSGNTIYF,TRBJ1-3,.,TRBV6-6,.
TGTGCCAGCAGCCCTTATACCGCTAGCGGGGTCTCCTACGAGCAGTACTTC,CASSPYTASGVSYEQYF,TRBJ2-7,.,TRBV7-9,TRBD2
TGTGCTAGTGGTTTGGAACCGGGCAATCAGCCCCAGCATTTT,CASGLEPGNQPQHF,TRBJ1-5,once,TRBV12-5,.
TGTGCCAGCCCTTTAGTCACAGGGTTTAGGGGGGAAGAGACCCAGTACTTC,CASPLVTGFRGEETQYF,TRBJ2-5,once,TRBV9,.